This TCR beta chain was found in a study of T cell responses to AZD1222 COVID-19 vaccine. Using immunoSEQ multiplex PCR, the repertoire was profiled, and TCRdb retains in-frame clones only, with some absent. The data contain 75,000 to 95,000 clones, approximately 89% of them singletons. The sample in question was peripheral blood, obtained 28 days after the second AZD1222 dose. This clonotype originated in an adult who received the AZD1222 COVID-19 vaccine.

The CDR3 DNA is TGTGCCAGCGGCAGGCACTCCTATAATTCACCCCTCCACTTT. Translated, it gives CASGRHSYNSPLHF. The gene calls are TRBV28 and TRBJ1-6, with D unclear. The length of the CDR3 is 14 residues. V gave up 8 bases and J gave up 0 bases, with 8 bases separating them. Per the germline V gene, CDR1 is MDHEN and CDR2 is SYDVKM.